These 12 T cell receptor beta chains share one sample of origin, sequenced in a study of T-cell reconstitution after alpha-beta-depleted transplantation in children. The TCRbeta library was prepared with unique molecular identifiers. TCRdb re-called the PCR reads through MiXCR, storing one row per CDR3 protein. The sample yields 600,000 to 700,000 distinct CDR3 sequences, around 16% seen once. The sequencing here drew on PBMCs from the stem cell graft donor, taken from the stem cell graft. The receptors originated from a human donor who donated a stem cell graft to a child with acute myeloid leukemia.

This clonotype was counted ten times or more. This chain connects TRBV29-1 to TRBJ2-7, with D unclear. The ends were cut back, 1 base at V and 5 bases at J, with 6 bases in the middle. This CDR3 has 11 amino acids. CDR1 and CDR2 from the germline V gene are SQVTM and ANQGSEA. The CDR3 DNA reads as TGCAGCGTTGAAGCTCGAGACGAGCAGTACGTC. It codes for CSVEARDEQYV.

This clonotype was counted at least ten times. The CDR3 bases are TGCAGTGCTAGATCCGTGAGGGGCAATCAGCCCCAGCATTTT. This codes for CSARSVRGNQPQHF. The chain joins TRBV20-1 to TRBJ1-5; no reliable D call. The CDR3 runs to 14 residues. Trimming cost V 2 bases and J 2 bases, with 10 bases left between them. Germline V gene lookup returns CDR1 DFQATT and CDR2 SNEGSKA (reference sequence).

V is TRBV4-3 and J is TRBJ2-2; D is ambiguous. The V end lost 0 bases, the J end lost 1 base, and 9 bases lay between the germline ends. Per germline, CDR1 LGHNA and CDR2 YSLEER. CDR3 length: 16 amino acids. CDR3 nucleotide sequence: TGCGCCAGCAGCCAAGAGGATCAACGGAACACCGGGGAGCTGTTTTTT. Protein sequence: CASSQEDQRNTGELFF.

The genes are TRBV2 and TRBJ2-5; D is perhaps TRBD2 (5 bases). Between the trimmed V and J ends, which lost 2 bases and 5 bases, there was a span of 15 bases. Germline V gene lookup returns CDR1 SNHLY and CDR2 FYNNEI. This CDR3 contains 15 residues. The CDR3 sequence is CASSEIGSSVETQYF. CDR3 bases: TGTGCCAGCAGTGAAATAGGTAGTAGCGTCGAGACCCAGTACTTC.

This clonotype came up many times. The chain joins TRBV12-3 or TRBV12-4 to TRBJ2-3; D gene unclear. There are 12 residues in the CDR3. Trimming pared 8 bases from V and 2 bases from J, leaving 8 bases between. CDR3 DNA: TGTGCCAGCGGAGAGGTCACAGATACGCAGTATTTT. Encoded protein: CASGEVTDTQYF.

This clonotype was seen ten or more times. The rearrangement joins TRBV20-1 to TRBJ1-2; D is uncertain. Germline CDR1 DFQATT, CDR2 SNEGSKA (reference sequence). Trimming left V 1 base short and J 10 bases short, with 10 bases between. The CDR3 is 11 residues long. CDR3 region: CSARVVNDYTF. CDR3 nucleotides: TGCAGTGCTAGAGTTGTAAACGACTACACCTTC.

The table lists this clonotype with many counts. The V and J genes are TRBV5-6 and TRBJ1-6; D might be TRBD1 (6 bases). The V end lost 7 bases, the J end lost 7 bases, and 18 bases lay between the germline ends. The length of the CDR3 is 15 residues. Germline CDR1 reads SGHDT; CDR2 reads YYEEEE. In DNA, the CDR3 is TGTGCCAGCGTGCGGGGGCCGGCAGGAAATTCACCCCTCCACTTT. Amino acid sequence: CASVRGPAGNSPLHF. Supplemented by reference TRBV5-6 and TRBJ1-6, the full variable domain reads DAGVTQSPTHLIKTRGQQVTLRCSPKSGHDTVSWYQQALGQGPQFIFQYYEEEERQRGNFPDRFSGHQFPNYSSELNVNALLLGDSALYLCASVRGPAGNSPLHFGNGTRLTVT.

At least ten counts were recorded for this clonotype. The chain is built from TRBV20-1 and TRBJ2-1, with 9 positions matching TRBD1. Germline V gene lookup returns CDR1 DFQATT and CDR2 SNEGSKA (reference sequence). The CDR3 is 16 residues long. V shed 7 bases and J 12 bases; nucleotides not matched to a gene: 22. The CDR3 is CSVQKGDRVSLGWQFF. Here the CDR3 DNA reads TGCAGTGTCCAGAAGGGGGACAGGGTTTCGTTGGGTTGGCAGTTCTTC.

This clonotype was seen ten or more times. An end of the junction does not agree with germline; a read error may underlie this. The chain is built from TRBV30 and TRBJ2-5; D is undetermined. Germline V CDR1 and CDR2: GTSNPN, SVGIG (reference sequence). This CDR3 is built from 11 residues. This CDR3 is CAWSRPGSFHF. The CDR3, as DNA: TGTGCCTGGAGTCGCCCGGGCTCATTCCACTTC.

This clonotype was seen repeatedly, ten times or more. The chain has TRBV29-1 and TRBJ2-7; tentatively, D is TRBD2 (6 bases). V was pared by 6 bases and J by 2 bases, with 14 bases between. Germline assignment: CDR1 SQVTM and CDR2 ANQGSEA. The CDR3 is made up of 13 amino acids. CDR3: CSVGTLSTYEQYF. As DNA, the CDR3 is TGCAGCGTCGGGACTTTAAGCACCTACGAGCAGTACTTC.

The rearrangement uses TRBV6-5 and TRBJ2-1; D is undetermined. The germline V gene has CDR1 MNHEY and CDR2 SVGAGI. Trimming removed 0 bases at V and 9 bases at J, with 12 bases between. The CDR3 length is 14 residues. The CDR3 coding sequence is TGTGCCAGCAGTTACTCGATCGGAACGGGTGAGCAGTTCTTC. This sequence encodes CASSYSIGTGEQFF.

This clonotype was picked up a small number of times. The J gene is TRBJ2-5, the V gene TRBV5-1, with 7 bases matching TRBD1. Trimming removed 3 bases from V and 2 bases from J; junction bases left unmatched: 4. Germline V gene data show CDR1 as SGHRS and CDR2 as YFSETQ. CDR3 size: 14 residues. In DNA, the CDR3 is TGCGCCAGCAGCTATGGGACAGTTCAAGAGACCCAGTACTTC. This encodes CASSYGTVQETQYF.